Detailed here is one T cell receptor (beta chain). Under the authors' procedure: Reference gene primers were amplified, and this amplification served to estimate nucleated cell counts. Sequenced by immunoSEQ multiplex PCR; TCRdb stores in-frame clones only, minus some. The V and J calls and clone size were taken over from that table, and D and trimming were inferred from the DNA. Counted here are roughly 240,000 clones, approximately 80% occurring once; the ten biggest clones make up about 2%. Trimming removed 1 base at V and 0 bases at J, with 19 bases between. The CDR3 sequence is 19 residues long. Germline loops: CDR1 SGHVS, CDR2 FQNEAQ. The data stem from a study of blood T cell repertoires in COVID-19. Overall study context: Whether acute or convalescent, the COVID-19 samples came from the United States, Italy and Spain. In each case, the material was cDNA or gDNA derived from T cells, B-cell-depleted T cells, or PBMCs.

The sequence was collected from a man aged 40-50 years who had recovered from COVID-19. The chain links TRBV7-8 to TRBJ2-4; possible D gene TRBD2, 5 bases. What was sequenced was peripheral blood. The CDR3, as DNA: TGTGCCAGCAGCTTAGATATGGTGGGGAGCGATTTAGCCAAAAACATTCAGTACTTC. Protein product: CASSLDMVGSDLAKNIQYF.